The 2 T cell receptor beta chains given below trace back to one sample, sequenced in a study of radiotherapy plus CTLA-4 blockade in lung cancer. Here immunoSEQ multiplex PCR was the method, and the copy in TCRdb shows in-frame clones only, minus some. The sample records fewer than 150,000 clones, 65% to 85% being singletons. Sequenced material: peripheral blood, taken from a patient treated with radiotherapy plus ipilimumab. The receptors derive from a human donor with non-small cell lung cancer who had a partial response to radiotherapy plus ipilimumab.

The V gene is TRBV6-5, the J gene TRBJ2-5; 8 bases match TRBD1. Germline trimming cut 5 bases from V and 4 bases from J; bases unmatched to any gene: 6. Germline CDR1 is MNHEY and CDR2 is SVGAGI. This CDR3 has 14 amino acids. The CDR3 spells CASSADREGETQYF. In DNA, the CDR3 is TGTGCCAGCAGTGCGGACAGGGAAGGAGAGACCCAGTACTTC.

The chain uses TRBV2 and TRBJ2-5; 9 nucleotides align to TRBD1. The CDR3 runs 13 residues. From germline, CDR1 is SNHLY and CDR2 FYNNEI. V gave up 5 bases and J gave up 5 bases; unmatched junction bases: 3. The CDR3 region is CASSTGGGETQYF. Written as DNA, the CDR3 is TGTGCCAGCAGTACAGGGGGCGGGGAGACCCAGTACTTC.